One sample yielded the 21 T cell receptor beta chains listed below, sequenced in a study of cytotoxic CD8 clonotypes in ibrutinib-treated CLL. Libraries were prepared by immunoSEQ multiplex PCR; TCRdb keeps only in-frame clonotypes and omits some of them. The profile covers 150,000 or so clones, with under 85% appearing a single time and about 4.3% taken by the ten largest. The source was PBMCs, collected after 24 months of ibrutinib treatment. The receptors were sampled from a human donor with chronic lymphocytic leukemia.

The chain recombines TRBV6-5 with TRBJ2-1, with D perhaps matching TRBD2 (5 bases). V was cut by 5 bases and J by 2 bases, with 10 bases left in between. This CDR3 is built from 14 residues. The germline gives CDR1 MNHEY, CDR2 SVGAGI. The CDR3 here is CASSERTAYNEQFF. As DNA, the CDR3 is TGTGCCAGCAGTGAGCGGACTGCCTACAATGAGCAGTTCTTC.

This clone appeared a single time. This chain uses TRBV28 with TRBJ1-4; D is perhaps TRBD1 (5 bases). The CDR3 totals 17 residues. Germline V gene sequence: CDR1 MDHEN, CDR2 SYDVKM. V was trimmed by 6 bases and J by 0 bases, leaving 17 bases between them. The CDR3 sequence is CASRRQNIVATNEKLFF. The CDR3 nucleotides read TGTGCCAGCAGGAGACAGAACATAGTTGCAACTAATGAAAAACTGTTTTTT.

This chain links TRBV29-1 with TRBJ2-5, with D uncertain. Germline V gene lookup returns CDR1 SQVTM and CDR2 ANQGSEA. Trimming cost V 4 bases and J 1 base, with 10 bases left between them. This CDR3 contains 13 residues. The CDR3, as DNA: TGCAGCGTTGGAGTAAGCGCCCAAGAGACCCAGTACTTC. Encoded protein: CSVGVSAQETQYF.

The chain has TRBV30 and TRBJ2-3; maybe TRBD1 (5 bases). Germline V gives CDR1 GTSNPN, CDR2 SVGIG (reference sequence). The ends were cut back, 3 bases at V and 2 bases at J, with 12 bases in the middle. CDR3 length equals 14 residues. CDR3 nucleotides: TGTGCCTGGAGAAAGTCAGGGCCCACAGATACGCAGTATTTT. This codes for CAWRKSGPTDTQYF.

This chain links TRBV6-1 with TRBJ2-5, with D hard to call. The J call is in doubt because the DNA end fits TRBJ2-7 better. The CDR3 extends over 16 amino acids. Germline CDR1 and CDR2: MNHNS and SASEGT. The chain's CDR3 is CASSESLGKGSHEQYF. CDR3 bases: TGTGCCAGCAGTGAAAGCCTGGGGAAAGGTTCGCACGAGCAGTACTTC.

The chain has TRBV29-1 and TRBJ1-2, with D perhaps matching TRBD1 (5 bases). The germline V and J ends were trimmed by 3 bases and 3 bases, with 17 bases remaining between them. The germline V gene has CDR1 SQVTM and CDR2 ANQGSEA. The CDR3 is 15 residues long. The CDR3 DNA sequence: TGCAGCGTTGATCTCGGGAAACAGGCCTACTATGGCTACACCTTC. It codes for CSVDLGKQAYYGYTF.

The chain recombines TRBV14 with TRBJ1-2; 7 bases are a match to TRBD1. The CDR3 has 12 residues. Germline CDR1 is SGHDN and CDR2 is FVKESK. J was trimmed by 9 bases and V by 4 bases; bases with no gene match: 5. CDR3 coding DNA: TGTGCCAGCAGCCTACAGGGGTTGAGCTACACCTTC. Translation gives CASSLQGLSYTF. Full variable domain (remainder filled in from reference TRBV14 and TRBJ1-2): EAGVTQFPSHSVIEKGQTVTLRCDPISGHDNLYWYRRVMGKEIKFLLHFVKESKQDESGMPNNRFLAERTGGTYSTLKVQPAELEDSGVYFCASSLQGLSYTFGSGTRLTVV.

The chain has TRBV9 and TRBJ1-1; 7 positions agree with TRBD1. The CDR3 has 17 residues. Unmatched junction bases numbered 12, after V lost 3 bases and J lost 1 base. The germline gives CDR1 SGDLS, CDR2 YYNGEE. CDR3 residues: CASSAYDKGQSNTEAFF. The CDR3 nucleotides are TGTGCCAGCAGCGCTTACGATAAGGGACAGTCGAACACTGAAGCTTTCTTT.

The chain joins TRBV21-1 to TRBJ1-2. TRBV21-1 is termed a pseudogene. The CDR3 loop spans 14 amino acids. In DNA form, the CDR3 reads TGTGCCAGCAGCAAAAAGCCCTATGACTATGGCTACACCTTC. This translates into CASSKKPYDYGYTF.

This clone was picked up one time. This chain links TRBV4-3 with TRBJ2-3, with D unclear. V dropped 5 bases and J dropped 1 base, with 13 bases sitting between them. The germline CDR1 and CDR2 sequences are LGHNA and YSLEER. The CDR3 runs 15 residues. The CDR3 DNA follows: TGCGCCAGCAGCTATGCCACGGGCGGCACAGATACGCAGTATTTT. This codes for CASSYATGGTDTQYF.

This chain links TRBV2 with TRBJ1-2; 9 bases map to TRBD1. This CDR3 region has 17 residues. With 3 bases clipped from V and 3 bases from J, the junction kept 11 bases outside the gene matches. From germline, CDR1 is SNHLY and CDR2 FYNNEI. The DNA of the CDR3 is TGTGCCAGCAGTGAGAGGACAGGGGATAGTGTCGACTATGGCTACACCTTC. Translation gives CASSERTGDSVDYGYTF.

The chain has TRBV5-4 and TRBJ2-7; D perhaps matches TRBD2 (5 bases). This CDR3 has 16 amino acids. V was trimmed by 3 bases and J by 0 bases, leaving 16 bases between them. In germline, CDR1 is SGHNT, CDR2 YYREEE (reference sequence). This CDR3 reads CASSSREGASSYEQYF. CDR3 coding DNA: TGTGCCAGCAGCTCCCGAGAGGGCGCTAGCTCCTACGAGCAGTACTTC.

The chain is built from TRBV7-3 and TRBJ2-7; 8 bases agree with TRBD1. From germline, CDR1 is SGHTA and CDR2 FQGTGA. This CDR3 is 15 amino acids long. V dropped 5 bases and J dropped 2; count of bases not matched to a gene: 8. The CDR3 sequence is CASSLGQGRAYEQYF. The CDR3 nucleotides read TGTGCCAGCAGCCTCGGACAGGGTAGGGCCTACGAGCAGTACTTC.

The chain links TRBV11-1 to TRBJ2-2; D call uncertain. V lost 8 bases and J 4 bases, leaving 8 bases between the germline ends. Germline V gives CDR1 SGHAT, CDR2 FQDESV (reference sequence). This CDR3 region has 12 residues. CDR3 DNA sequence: TGTGCCAGCGCTTGGGGCACCGGGGAGCTGTTTTTT. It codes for CASAWGTGELFF.

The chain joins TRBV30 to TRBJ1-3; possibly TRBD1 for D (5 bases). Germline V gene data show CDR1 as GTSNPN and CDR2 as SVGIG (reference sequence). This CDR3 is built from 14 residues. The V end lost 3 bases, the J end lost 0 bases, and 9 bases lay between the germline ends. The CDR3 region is CAWSRGSSGNTIYF. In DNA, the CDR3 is TGTGCCTGGAGCCGGGGCAGCTCTGGAAACACCATATATTTT.

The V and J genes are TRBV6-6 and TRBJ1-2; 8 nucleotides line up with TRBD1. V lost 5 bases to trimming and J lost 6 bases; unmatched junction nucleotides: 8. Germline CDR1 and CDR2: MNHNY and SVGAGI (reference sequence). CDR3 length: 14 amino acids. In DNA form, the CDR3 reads TGTGCCAGCAGTCGGTCGACAGGGGCGGATGGCTACACCTTC. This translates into CASSRSTGADGYTF.

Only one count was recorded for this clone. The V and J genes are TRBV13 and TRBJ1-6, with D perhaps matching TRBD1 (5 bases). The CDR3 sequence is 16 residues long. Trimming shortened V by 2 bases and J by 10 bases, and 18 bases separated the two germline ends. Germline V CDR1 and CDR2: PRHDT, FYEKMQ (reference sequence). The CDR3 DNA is TGTGCCAGCAGCTTACCGTTGAGGGGAAGAGGGTCACCCCTCCACTTT. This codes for CASSLPLRGRGSPLHF.

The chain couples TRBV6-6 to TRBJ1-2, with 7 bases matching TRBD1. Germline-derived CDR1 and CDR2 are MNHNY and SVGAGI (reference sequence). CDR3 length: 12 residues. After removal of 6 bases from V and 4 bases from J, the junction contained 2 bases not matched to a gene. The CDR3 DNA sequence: TGTGCCAGCAGGACAGGGATCTATGGCTACACCTTC. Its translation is CASRTGIYGYTF.

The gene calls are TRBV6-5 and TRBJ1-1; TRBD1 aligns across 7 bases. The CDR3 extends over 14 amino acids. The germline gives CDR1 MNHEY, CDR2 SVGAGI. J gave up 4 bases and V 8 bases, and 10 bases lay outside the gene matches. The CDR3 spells CASGRGGSSTEAFF. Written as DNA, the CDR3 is TGTGCCAGCGGCCGAGGGGGCAGCAGCACTGAAGCTTTCTTT.

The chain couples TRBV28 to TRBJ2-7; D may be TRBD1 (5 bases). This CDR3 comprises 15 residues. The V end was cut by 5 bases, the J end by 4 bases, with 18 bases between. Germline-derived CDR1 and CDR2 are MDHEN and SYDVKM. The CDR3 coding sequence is TGTGCCAGCAGTCCGACAGCCTTTATGCCTTACGAGCAGTACTTC. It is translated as CASSPTAFMPYEQYF.

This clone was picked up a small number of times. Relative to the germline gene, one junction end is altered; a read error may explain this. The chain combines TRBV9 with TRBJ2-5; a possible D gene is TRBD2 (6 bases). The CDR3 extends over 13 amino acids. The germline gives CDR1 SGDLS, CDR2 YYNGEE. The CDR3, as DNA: TGTGCCAGCAGCGAGAGCGGGCAAGGGACCCAGTACTTC. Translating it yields CASSESGQGTQYF.